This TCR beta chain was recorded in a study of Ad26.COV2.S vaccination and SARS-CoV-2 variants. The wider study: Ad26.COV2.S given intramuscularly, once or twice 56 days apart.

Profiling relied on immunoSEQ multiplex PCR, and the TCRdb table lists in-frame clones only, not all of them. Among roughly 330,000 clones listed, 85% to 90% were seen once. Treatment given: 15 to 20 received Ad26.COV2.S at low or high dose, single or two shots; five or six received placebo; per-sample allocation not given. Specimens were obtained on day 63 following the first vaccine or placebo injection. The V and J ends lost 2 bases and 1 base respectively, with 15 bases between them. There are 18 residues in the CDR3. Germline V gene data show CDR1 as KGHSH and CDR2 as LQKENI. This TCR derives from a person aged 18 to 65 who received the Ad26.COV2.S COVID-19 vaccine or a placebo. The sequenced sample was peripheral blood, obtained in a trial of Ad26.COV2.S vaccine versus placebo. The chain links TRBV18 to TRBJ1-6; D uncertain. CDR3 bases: TGTGCCAGCTCACCAGGGCAGTCTTCATGGTCCTATAATTCACCCCTCCACTTT. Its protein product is CASSPGQSSWSYNSPLHF.